This is a list of T cell receptor beta chains from one sample in a study of T cell responses to AZD1222 COVID-19 vaccine. The protocol was immunoSEQ multiplex PCR, while the TCRdb copy is restricted to in-frame clones and leaves out a portion. This repertoire shows around 170,000 clones, just over 90% found once; its top ten account for nearly 1%. The source material was peripheral blood, sampled on day 0 of AZD1222 vaccination. All receptors derive from an adult in good health. Both conserved end residues are part of each CDR3. A D gene is named only where the DNA matches it firmly. Size values are once, few and many counts, or a class for expanded clones, and some rows have none.

D gene,clone size,V gene,J gene,CDR3 protein,CDR3 DNA
-,-,TRBV7-2,TRBJ1-5,CASSLTGGKQPQHF,TGTGCCAGCAGCTTAACCGGGGGCAAACAGCCCCAGCATTTT
TRBD1,-,TRBV14,TRBJ1-4,CASSPSKGQGRWKLFF,TGTGCCAGCAGCCCTTCCAAGGGACAGGGGAGGTGGAAACTGTTTTTT
-,-,TRBV7-8,TRBJ1-1,CATTRGTEAFF,TGTGCCACCACCAGGGGAACTGAAGCTTTCTTT
TRBD2,-,TRBV3-1/TRBV3-2,TRBJ2-1,CASSQGLAGAFPYNEQFF,TGTGCCAGCAGCCAGGGACTAGCGGGAGCCTTCCCCTACAATGAGCAGTTCTTC
TRBD1,few,TRBV14,TRBJ2-7,CASSKDRATSYEQYF,TGTGCCAGCAGCAAAGACAGGGCCACCTCCTACGAGCAGTACTTC
-,-,TRBV14,TRBJ2-7,CASSQDSVYEQYF,TGTGCCAGCAGCCAAGATTCCGTCTACGAGCAGTACTTC
TRBD2,-,TRBV19,TRBJ2-4,CASSILLGGLAGEGNIQYF,TGTGCCAGTAGTATATTGCTAGGGGGACTAGCGGGAGAAGGAAACATTCAGTACTTC
-,-,TRBV29-1,TRBJ1-1,CSVVVWGSEAFF,TGCAGCGTTGTAGTCTGGGGTTCTGAAGCTTTCTTT
-,-,TRBV27,TRBJ1-1,CASSFNRVNTEAFF,TGTGCCAGCAGTTTTAACAGGGTGAACACTGAAGCTTTCTTT
-,-,TRBV19,TRBJ1-5,CASSGAEGMGNQPQHF,TGTGCCAGTAGTGGCGCAGAGGGTATGGGCAATCAGCCCCAGCATTTT
-,-,TRBV9,TRBJ1-2,CASSVVAGSAGRGVYGYTF,TGTGCCAGCAGCGTAGTCGCGGGGTCCGCGGGTCGGGGGGTCTATGGCTACACCTTC
TRBD2,-,TRBV3-1/TRBV3-2,TRBJ2-5,CASTQREGRETQYF,TGTGCCAGCACCCAGCGGGAGGGCCGCGAGACCCAGTACTTC
TRBD2,-,TRBV4-2,TRBJ2-7,CASSQDNSGGTYEQYF,TGTGCCAGCAGCCAAGATAATAGCGGGGGAACCTACGAGCAGTACTTC
-,-,TRBV5-1,TRBJ1-1,CASHRGVQTMNTEAFF,TGCGCCAGTCACCGGGGGGTTCAGACCATGAACACTGAAGCTTTCTTT
TRBD1,-,TRBV10-3,TRBJ1-1,CAISWTGGDAEAFF,TGTGCCATCAGTTGGACAGGGGGCGACGCTGAAGCTTTCTTT
-,-,TRBV19,TRBJ2-2,CASTSQVTNGELFF,TGTGCCAGTACGTCCCAGGTCACGAACGGGGAGCTGTTTTTT
TRBD2,-,TRBV6-5,TRBJ2-7,CASSRTSGYEQYF,TGTGCCAGCAGTCGGACTAGCGGCTACGAGCAGTACTTC
-,-,TRBV29-1,TRBJ2-7,CSVETLYYEQYF,TGCAGCGTTGAAACATTGTACTACGAGCAGTACTTC
-,-,TRBV5-6,TRBJ2-1,CASSWVTGSEQFF,TGTGCCAGCAGCTGGGTCACCGGGTCTGAGCAGTTCTTC
-,-,TRBV2,TRBJ1-2,CASSDTPGSYGYTF,TGTGCCAGCAGTGATACTCCGGGCAGTTATGGCTACACCTTC
-,-,TRBV5-1,TRBJ1-3,CASSLEGTYSGNTIYF,TGCGCCAGCAGCTTGGAGGGAACCTACTCTGGAAACACCATATATTTT
-,-,TRBV7-2,TRBJ2-5,CASSGDSGKETQYF,TGTGCCAGCAGCGGCGACAGCGGTAAAGAGACCCAGTACTTC
-,-,TRBV6-5,TRBJ2-2,CASSLIEMTGELFF,TGTGCCAGCAGTTTAATAGAGATGACCGGGGAGCTGTTTTTT
-,-,TRBV4-2,TRBJ1-1,CASSGWMSQVSNTEAFF,TGTGCCAGCAGCGGATGGATGTCCCAGGTGTCGAACACTGAAGCTTTCTTT
-,-,TRBV6-1,TRBJ2-1,CASSDRVGPYNEQFF,TGTGCCAGCAGTGATCGGGTTGGACCCTACAATGAGCAGTTCTTC
-,-,TRBV21-1,TRBJ2-5,CASSKWETQYF,TGTGCCAGCAGCAAGTGGGAGACCCAGTACTTC
-,-,TRBV25-1,TRBJ1-3,CASSEFARANSGNTIYF,TGTGCCAGCAGTGAATTCGCCAGGGCGAACTCTGGAAACACCATATATTTT
-,-,TRBV6-2/TRBV6-3,TRBJ1-4,CASSYRAGREKLFF,TGTGCCAGCAGTTACAGGGCAGGGCGTGAAAAACTGTTTTTT
-,-,TRBV25-1,TRBJ1-1,CASKQGGSTEAFF,TGTGCCAGCAAGCAGGGAGGGAGTACTGAAGCTTTCTTT
TRBD2,-,TRBV4-1,TRBJ2-7,CASSRGSVDEQYF,TGCGCCAGCAGTCGCGGGAGTGTCGACGAGCAGTACTTC
TRBD1,-,TRBV6-2/TRBV6-3,TRBJ1-4,CASSDRGSATNEKLFF,TGTGCCAGCAGCGACAGGGGTAGTGCAACTAATGAAAAACTGTTTTTT
-,-,TRBV6-1,TRBJ2-7,CASSEVRPLEEQYF,TGTGCCAGCAGTGAAGTGCGCCCGTTGGAAGAGCAGTACTTC
-,once,TRBV29-1,TRBJ2-3,CSVGRQTSTDTQYF,TGCAGCGTTGGGCGGCAGACTAGCACAGATACGCAGTATTTT
TRBD1,few,TRBV6-5,TRBJ2-5,CASLGQGEETQYF,TGTGCCAGCTTAGGACAGGGAGAGGAGACCCAGTACTTC
-,-,TRBV29-1,TRBJ1-1,CSVVRDKGTSEAFF,TGCAGCGTTGTTAGGGACAAAGGTACGTCTGAAGCTTTCTTT
-,-,TRBV5-4,TRBJ1-2,CASRDGQTRDYTF,TGTGCCAGCAGGGACGGACAGACAAGGGACTACACCTTC
TRBD1,-,TRBV11-2,TRBJ2-7,CASSSLRDRSYEQYF,TGTGCCAGCAGCTCCCTCCGGGACAGGTCCTACGAGCAGTACTTC
-,few,TRBV3-1/TRBV3-2,TRBJ1-1,CASSQPGNTEAFF,TGTGCCAGCAGCCAACCGGGGAACACTGAAGCTTTCTTT
TRBD1,-,TRBV10-3,TRBJ1-4,CAISEWDRRGKLFF,TGTGCCATCAGTGAGTGGGACAGGAGAGGAAAACTGTTTTTT
-,-,TRBV6-5,TRBJ2-7,CASSYSRVPYEQYF,TGTGCCAGCAGTTACTCCAGGGTCCCCTACGAGCAGTACTTC
TRBD1,-,TRBV19,TRBJ1-1,CASSIEGRGLSTEAFF,TGTGCCAGTAGTATAGAGGGCAGGGGGCTGAGCACTGAAGCTTTCTTT
-,medium-sized,TRBV12-5,TRBJ2-7,CASGLGGAYEQYF,TGTGCTAGTGGTTTGGGGGGGGCCTACGAGCAGTACTTC
-,-,TRBV14,TRBJ2-7,CASSQGRASYEQYF,TGTGCCAGCAGCCAGGGTAGGGCTTCCTACGAGCAGTACTTC
TRBD1,-,TRBV19,TRBJ1-1,CASRADRGNTEAFF,TGTGCCAGTAGGGCCGACAGGGGGAACACTGAAGCTTTCTTT
-,-,TRBV5-6,TRBJ1-1,CACRLTEAFF,TGTGCCTGCCGGCTCACTGAAGCTTTCTTT
-,-,TRBV7-9,TRBJ1-4,CASSVQGTSTNEKLFF,TGTGCCAGCAGCGTACAGGGTACTTCAACTAATGAAAAACTGTTTTTT
TRBD2,-,TRBV5-1,TRBJ2-5,CASSTAQGGGKETQYF,TGCGCCAGCAGCACCGCACAAGGCGGGGGGAAAGAGACCCAGTACTTC
-,-,TRBV12-3/TRBV12-4,TRBJ1-5,CASSPGTLQPQHF,TGTGCCAGCAGCCCGGGGACCTTACAGCCCCAGCATTTT
-,-,TRBV5-1,TRBJ2-5,CASSLGTHQETQYF,TGCGCCAGCAGCCTCGGGACACACCAAGAGACCCAGTACTTC
-,-,TRBV9,TRBJ2-7,CASSQSGTPYYEQYF,TGTGCCAGCAGCCAAAGCGGGACACCTTATTACGAGCAGTACTTC
-,-,TRBV27,TRBJ1-2,CASSLLGQPPFPYYGYTF,TGTGCCAGCAGTTTACTCGGACAGCCTCCATTCCCATACTATGGCTACACCTTC
-,-,TRBV14,TRBJ2-2,CASSQARPGGRPLGGELFF,TGTGCCAGCAGCCAAGCTCGACCGGGTGGGAGACCCCTCGGCGGGGAGCTGTTTTTT
-,-,TRBV4-3,TRBJ1-1,CASSQDRGSGAFF,TGCGCCAGCAGCCAAGATCGGGGGTCCGGGGCTTTCTTT
-,once,TRBV9,TRBJ2-7,CASSVGGSLLGQYF,TGTGCCAGCAGCGTAGGCGGTTCCCTCCTTGGGCAGTACTTC
TRBD2,-,TRBV29-1,TRBJ2-7,CSVEDLRTSGTEQYF,TGCAGCGTTGAAGATCTTAGGACTAGCGGGACAGAGCAGTACTTC
-,-,TRBV5-6,TRBJ2-7,CASSSAGNYEQYF,TGTGCCAGCAGCTCGGCAGGGAACTACGAGCAGTACTTC
-,-,TRBV7-6,TRBJ1-3,CASSPQQRNSGNTIYF,TGTGCCAGCAGCCCCCAACAGCGGAACTCTGGAAACACCATATATTTT
TRBD2,-,TRBV10-3,TRBJ2-4,CAISAGGAEGNIQYF,TGTGCCATCAGTGCGGGGGGGGCCGAGGGAAACATTCAGTACTTC
-,-,TRBV5-4,TRBJ1-1,CASSLVHNTNTEAFF,TGTGCCAGCAGCTTGGTTCACAACACTAACACTGAAGCTTTCTTT